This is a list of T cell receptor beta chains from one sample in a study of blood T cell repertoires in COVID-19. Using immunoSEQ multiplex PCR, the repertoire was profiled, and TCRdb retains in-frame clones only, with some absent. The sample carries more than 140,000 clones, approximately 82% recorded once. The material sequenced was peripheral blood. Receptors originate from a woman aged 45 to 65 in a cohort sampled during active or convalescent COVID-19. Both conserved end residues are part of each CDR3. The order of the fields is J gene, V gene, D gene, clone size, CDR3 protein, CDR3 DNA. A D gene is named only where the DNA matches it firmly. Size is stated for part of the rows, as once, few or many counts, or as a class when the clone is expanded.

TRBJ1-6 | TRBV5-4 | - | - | CASTPGGGFDSPLHF | TGTGCCAGCACCCCCGGGGGGGGGTTTGATTCACCCCTCCACTTT
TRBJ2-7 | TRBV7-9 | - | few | CASSSIGVYEQYF | TGTGCCAGCAGCTCGATCGGGGTCTACGAGCAGTACTTC
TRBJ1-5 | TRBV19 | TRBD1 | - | CASSKPSGTGVGNQPQHF | TGTGCCAGTAGTAAACCATCCGGGACAGGGGTCGGAAATCAGCCCCAGCATTTT
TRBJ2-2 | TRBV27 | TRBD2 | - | CASSLSGGLVNTGELFF | TGTGCCAGCAGTTTATCGGGGGGACTAGTAAACACCGGGGAGCTGTTTTTT
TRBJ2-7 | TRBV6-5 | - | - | CASSYSLSAEQYF | TGTGCCAGCAGTTACTCTCTAAGTGCGGAGCAGTACTTC
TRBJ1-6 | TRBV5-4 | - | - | CASSLWTGDSPLHF | TGTGCCAGCAGCCTGTGGACGGGGGATTCACCCCTCCACTTT
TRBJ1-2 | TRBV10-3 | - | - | CAISEGSEIYGYTF | TGTGCCATCAGTGAGGGCAGCGAAATCTATGGCTACACCTTC
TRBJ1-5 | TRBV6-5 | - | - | CASSLDSPHNQPQHF | TGTGCCAGCAGTCTGGACAGTCCCCACAATCAGCCCCAGCATTTT
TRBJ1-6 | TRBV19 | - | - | CASSIEWGDNSPLHF | TGTGCCAGTAGTATAGAATGGGGCGATAATTCACCCCTCCACTTT
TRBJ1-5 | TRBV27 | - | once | CASWSEVQPQHF | TGTGCCAGCTGGTCTGAGGTTCAGCCCCAGCATTTT
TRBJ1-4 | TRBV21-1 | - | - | CASSTGAAEKKLFF | TGTGCCAGCAGCACAGGGGCGGCAGAGAAAAAACTGTTTTTT
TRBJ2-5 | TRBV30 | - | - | CAWSGGGGRETQYF | TGTGCCTGGAGTGGGGGTGGAGGGAGAGAGACCCAGTACTTC
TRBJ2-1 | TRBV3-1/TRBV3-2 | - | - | CASSHGGFSYNEQFF | TGTGCCAGCAGCCACGGGGGTTTCTCCTACAATGAGCAGTTCTTC
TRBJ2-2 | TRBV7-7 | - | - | CASMHTAGTGELFF | TGTGCCAGCATGCACACCGCGGGCACCGGGGAGCTGTTTTTT
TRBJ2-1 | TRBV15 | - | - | CATSRDWTTGQVDEQFF | TGTGCCACCAGCAGAGATTGGACTACCGGACAGGTCGATGAGCAGTTCTTC
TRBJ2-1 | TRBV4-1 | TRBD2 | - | CASSPRVASGGAIEQFF | TGCGCCAGCAGCCCCAGGGTGGCTAGCGGGGGGGCGATTGAGCAGTTCTTC
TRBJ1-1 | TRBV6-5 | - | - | CASRLSPTVPEAFF | TGTGCCAGCAGATTATCCCCTACAGTTCCTGAAGCTTTCTTT
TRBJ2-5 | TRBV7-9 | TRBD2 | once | CASSYQRTSGQETQYF | TGTGCCAGCAGTTACCAGAGGACTAGCGGCCAAGAGACCCAGTACTTC
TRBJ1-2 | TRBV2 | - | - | CASSEVPSYGYTF | TGTGCCAGCAGTGAAGTCCCGAGCTATGGCTACACCTTC
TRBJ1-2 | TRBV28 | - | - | CASSYPSRGEVYGYTF | TGTGCCAGCAGTTACCCAAGTCGGGGAGAAGTCTATGGCTACACCTTC
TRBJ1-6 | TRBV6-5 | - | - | CASTWDINSPLHF | TGTGCCAGCACCTGGGACATCAATTCACCCCTCCACTTT
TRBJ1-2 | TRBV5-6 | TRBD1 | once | CASSRGQGATGYTF | TGTGCCAGCAGCCGGGGACAGGGGGCGACCGGCTACACCTTC
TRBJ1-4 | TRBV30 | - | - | CAWSGERENKLFF | TGTGCCTGGAGTGGTGAACGGGAAAACAAACTGTTTTTT
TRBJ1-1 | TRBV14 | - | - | CASSQDRTGGAFF | TGTGCCAGCAGCCAAGATCGAACGGGGGGGGCTTTCTTT
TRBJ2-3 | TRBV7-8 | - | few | CASSPGGTLTDTQYF | TGTGCCAGCAGCCCTGGGGGGACTCTCACAGATACGCAGTATTTT
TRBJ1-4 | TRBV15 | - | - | CATSREERGANEKLFF | TGTGCCACCAGCAGAGAGGAGCGGGGGGCTAATGAAAAACTGTTTTTT
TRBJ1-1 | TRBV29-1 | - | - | CSVYRATEAFF | TGCAGCGTGTACAGGGCCACTGAAGCTTTCTTT
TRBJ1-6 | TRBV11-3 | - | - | CASSLERVLNSPLHF | TGTGCCAGCAGCTTAGAAAGAGTCTTGAATTCACCCCTCCACTTT
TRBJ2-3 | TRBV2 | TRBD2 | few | CASNNPGTSGTDTQYF | TGTGCCAGCAATAACCCCGGGACTAGCGGCACAGATACGCAGTATTTT
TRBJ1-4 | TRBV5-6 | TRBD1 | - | CASSFRTGGEKLFF | TGTGCCAGCAGCTTCAGGACAGGGGGTGAAAAACTGTTTTTT
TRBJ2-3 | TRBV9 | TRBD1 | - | CASSVGGQGADTQYF | TGTGCCAGCAGCGTAGGGGGACAGGGCGCAGATACGCAGTATTTT
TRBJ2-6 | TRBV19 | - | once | CASSIGQGGANVLTF | TGTGCCAGTAGTATAGGTCAGGGAGGGGCCAACGTCCTGACTTTC
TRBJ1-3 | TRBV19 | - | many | CASSIMGAPGNTIYF | TGTGCCAGTAGTATAATGGGGGCGCCCGGAAACACCATATATTTT
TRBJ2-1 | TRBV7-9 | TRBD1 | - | CASSPQQGVGEQFF | TGTGCCAGCAGCCCCCAGCAGGGGGTCGGTGAGCAGTTCTTC
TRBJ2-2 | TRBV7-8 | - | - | CASSALTTYTGELFF | TGTGCCAGCAGCGCGCTAACTACCTACACCGGGGAGCTGTTTTTT
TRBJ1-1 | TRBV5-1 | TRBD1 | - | CASSLQGQGGTGEAFF | TGCGCCAGCAGCTTGCAGGGACAGGGGGGAACGGGTGAAGCTTTCTTT